This TCR beta chain was retrieved from a study of cytomegalovirus exposure and HLA in healthy donors. V shed 5 bases and J 5 bases; nucleotides not matched to a gene: 4. CDR1 and CDR2 from the germline V gene are MDHEN and SYDVKM. The length of the CDR3 is 13 residues. To note about this clone: Its antigen is unidentified.

PCR was performed using 60 Vbeta and 13 Jbeta primers. The table came from immunoSEQ multiplex PCR; TCRdb's copy has only in-frame clones and leaves some out. The sample has fewer than 250,000 clones, 60% to 80% seen once. Study-wide results and limits: Another analysis was done later, and it associated 16,951 TCR beta sequences with HLA alleles at 0.05 false discovery rate. Available immune exposure information was restricted to CMV serostatus only. The HLA-A and HLA-B alleles of most subjects were reportedly predicted accurately from TCR beta sequences. It was taken for granted in presence/absence analyses that sequencing depth across donors was roughly uniform.

The genes are TRBV28 and TRBJ2-7, with 9 positions matching TRBD1. This clonotype was sampled from a woman between 25 and 40 years old in good health and CMV-seropositive. The sample was PBMCs. The DNA of the CDR3 is TGTGCCAGCAGTGTCGGACAGGGGAACGAGCAGTACTTC. Residues: CASSVGQGNEQYF.